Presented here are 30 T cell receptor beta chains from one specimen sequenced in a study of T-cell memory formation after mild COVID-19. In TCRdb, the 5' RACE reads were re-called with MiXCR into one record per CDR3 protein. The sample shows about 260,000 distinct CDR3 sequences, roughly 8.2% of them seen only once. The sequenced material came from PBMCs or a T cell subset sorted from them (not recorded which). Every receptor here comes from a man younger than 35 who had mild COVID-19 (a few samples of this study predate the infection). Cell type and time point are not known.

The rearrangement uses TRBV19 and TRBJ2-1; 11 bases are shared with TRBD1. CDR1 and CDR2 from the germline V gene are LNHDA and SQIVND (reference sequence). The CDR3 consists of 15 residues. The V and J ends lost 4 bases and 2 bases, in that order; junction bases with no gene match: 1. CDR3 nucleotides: TGTGCCAGTAGTAGGACAGGGGGCACCTACAATGAGCAGTTCTTC. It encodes CASSRTGGTYNEQFF.

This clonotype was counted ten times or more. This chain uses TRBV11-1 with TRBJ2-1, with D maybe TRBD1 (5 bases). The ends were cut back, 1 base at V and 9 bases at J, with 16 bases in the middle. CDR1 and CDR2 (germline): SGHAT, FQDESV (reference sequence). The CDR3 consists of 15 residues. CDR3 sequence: CASSLDWLGLSEQFF. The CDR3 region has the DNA TGTGCCAGCAGCTTAGATTGGTTGGGGCTGAGTGAGCAGTTCTTC.

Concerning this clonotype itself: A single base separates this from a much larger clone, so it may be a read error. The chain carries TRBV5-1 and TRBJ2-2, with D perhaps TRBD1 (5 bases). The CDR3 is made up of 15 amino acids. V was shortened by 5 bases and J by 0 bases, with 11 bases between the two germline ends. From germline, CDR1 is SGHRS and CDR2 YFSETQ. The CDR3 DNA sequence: TGCGCCAGCAGACCTGACAGATCGAACACCGGGGAGCTGTTTTTT. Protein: CASRPDRSNTGELFF.

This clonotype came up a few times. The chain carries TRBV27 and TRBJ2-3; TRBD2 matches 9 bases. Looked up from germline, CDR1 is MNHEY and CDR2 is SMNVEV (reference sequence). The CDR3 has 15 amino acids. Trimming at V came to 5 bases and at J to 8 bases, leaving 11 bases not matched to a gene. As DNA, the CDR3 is TGTGCCAGCAGTCCCCGGCGGGGGGGTCTCCCTACGCAGTATTTT. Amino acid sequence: CASSPRRGGLPTQYF.

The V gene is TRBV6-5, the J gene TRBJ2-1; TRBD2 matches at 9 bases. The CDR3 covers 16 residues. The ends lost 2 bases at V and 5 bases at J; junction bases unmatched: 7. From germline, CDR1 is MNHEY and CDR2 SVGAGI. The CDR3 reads CASSYAWRGGDNEQFF. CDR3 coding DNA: TGTGCCAGCAGTTACGCTTGGCGGGGGGGGGACAATGAGCAGTTCTTC.

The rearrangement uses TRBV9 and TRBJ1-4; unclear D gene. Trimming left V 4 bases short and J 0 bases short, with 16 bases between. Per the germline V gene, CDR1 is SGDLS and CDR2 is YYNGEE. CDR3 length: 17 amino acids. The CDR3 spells CASSPRPNFATNEKLFF. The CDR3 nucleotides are TGTGCCAGCAGCCCGCGGCCAAATTTTGCAACTAATGAAAAACTGTTTTTT.

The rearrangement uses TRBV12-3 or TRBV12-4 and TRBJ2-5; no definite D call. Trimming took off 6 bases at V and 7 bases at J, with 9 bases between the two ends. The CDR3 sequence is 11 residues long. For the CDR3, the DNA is TGTGCCAGCAGCCAAACAAGGACCCAGTACTTC. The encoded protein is CASSQTRTQYF.

The CDR3 spells CASSPGGHGYTF. The CDR3 nucleotides read TGTGCCAGCAGCCCCGGGGGTCATGGCTACACCTTC. The chain joins TRBV9 to TRBJ1-2; possibly TRBD1 for D (5 bases). V was pared by 4 bases and J by 6 bases, with 10 bases between. From germline, CDR1 is SGDLS and CDR2 YYNGEE. The CDR3 covers 12 residues.

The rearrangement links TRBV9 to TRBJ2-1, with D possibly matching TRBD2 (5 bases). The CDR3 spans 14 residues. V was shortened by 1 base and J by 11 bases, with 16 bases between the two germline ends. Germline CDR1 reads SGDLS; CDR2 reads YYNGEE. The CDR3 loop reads CASSVSGGIRKQFF. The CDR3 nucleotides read TGTGCCAGCAGCGTAAGCGGTGGGATCCGTAAGCAGTTCTTC. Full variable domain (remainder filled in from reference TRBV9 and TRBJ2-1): DSGVTQTPKHLITATGQRVTLRCSPRSGDLSVYWYQQSLDQGLQFLIQYYNGEERAKGNILERFSAQQFPDLHSELNLSSLELGDSALYFCASSVSGGIRKQFFGPGTRLTVL.

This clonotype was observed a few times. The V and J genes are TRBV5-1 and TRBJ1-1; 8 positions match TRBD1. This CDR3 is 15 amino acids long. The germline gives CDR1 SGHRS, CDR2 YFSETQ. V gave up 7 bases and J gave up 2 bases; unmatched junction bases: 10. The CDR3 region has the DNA TGCGCCAGCGGGGACACCGGGACAGGTAACACTGAAGCTTTCTTT. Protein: CASGDTGTGNTEAFF.

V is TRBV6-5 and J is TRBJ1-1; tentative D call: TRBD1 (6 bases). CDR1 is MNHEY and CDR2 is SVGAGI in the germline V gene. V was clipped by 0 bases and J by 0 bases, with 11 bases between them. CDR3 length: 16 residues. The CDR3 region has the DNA TGTGCCAGCAGTTACTCCACAGGGCTCATGAACACTGAAGCTTTCTTT. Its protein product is CASSYSTGLMNTEAFF.

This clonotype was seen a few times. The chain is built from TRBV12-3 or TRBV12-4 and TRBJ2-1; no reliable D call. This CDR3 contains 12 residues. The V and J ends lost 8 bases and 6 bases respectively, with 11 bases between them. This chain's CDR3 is CASESLSNEQFF. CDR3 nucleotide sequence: TGTGCCAGCGAGTCACTTAGCAATGAGCAGTTCTTC.

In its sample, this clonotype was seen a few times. The CDR3 region has the DNA TGTGCCAGCAGCCAAGATATCGGGGGGGGGCAACTTGAGCAGTTCTTC. This translates into CASSQDIGGGQLEQFF. V gene TRBV4-2 combines with J gene TRBJ2-1, with 8 nucleotides matching TRBD2. The CDR3 runs 16 residues. Germline V gives CDR1 LGHNA, CDR2 YNFKEQ. V lost 0 bases, J lost 9 bases, and 10 bases stayed unmatched.

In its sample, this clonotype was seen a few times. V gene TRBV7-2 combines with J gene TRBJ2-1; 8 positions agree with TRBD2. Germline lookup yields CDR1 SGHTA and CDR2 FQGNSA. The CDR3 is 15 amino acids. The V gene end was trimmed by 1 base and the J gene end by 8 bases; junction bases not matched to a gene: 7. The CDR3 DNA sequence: TGTGCCAGCAGCTTAGAACGGGGGGGCCGGGATGAGCAGTTCTTC. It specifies CASSLERGGRDEQFF.

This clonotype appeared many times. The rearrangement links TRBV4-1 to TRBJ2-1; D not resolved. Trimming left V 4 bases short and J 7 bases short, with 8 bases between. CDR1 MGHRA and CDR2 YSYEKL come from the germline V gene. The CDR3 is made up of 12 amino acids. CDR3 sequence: CASSPQGNEQFF. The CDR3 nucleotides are TGCGCCAGCAGCCCCCAAGGTAATGAGCAGTTCTTC.

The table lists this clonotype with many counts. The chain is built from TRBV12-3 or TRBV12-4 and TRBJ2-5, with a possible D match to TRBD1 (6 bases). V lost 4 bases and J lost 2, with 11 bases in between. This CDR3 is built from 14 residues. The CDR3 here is CASSSPGQQETQYF. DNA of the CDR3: TGTGCCAGCAGTTCTCCGGGACAACAAGAGACCCAGTACTTC.

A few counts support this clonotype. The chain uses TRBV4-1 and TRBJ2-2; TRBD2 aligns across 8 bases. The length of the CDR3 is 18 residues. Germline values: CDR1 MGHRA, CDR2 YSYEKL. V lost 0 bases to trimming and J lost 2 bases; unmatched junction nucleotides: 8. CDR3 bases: TGCGCCAGCAGCCAAGAACGCCGCGGGGGGAAAAACACCGGGGAGCTGTTTTTT. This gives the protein CASSQERRGGKNTGELFF.

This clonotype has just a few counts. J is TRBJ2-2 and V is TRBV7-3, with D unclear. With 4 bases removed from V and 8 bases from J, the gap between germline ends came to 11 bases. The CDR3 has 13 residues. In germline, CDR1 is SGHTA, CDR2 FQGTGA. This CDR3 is CASSSKTGGELFF. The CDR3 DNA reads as TGTGCCAGCAGCTCCAAGACTGGAGGGGAGCTGTTTTTT. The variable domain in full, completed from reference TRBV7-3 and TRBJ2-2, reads GAGVSQTPSNKVTEKGKYVELRCDPISGHTALYWYRQSLGQGPEFLIYFQGTGAADDSGLPNDRFFAVRPEGSVSTLKIQRTERGDSAVYLCASSSKTGGELFFGEGSRLTVL.

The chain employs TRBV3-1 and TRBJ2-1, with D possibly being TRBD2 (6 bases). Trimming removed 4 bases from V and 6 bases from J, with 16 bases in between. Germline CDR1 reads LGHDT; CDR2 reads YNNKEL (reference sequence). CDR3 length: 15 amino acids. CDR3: CASSPRDLSSNEQFF. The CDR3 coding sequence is TGTGCCAGCAGCCCCCGGGACTTATCTTCCAATGAGCAGTTCTTC.

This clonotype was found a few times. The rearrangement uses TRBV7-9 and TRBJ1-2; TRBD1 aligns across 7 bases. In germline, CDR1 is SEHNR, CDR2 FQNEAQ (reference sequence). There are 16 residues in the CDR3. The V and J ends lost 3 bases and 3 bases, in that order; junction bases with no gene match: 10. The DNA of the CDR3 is TGTGCCAGCAGCTTCTCCTTCGGGACAGTTGACTATGGCTACACCTTC. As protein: CASSFSFGTVDYGYTF.

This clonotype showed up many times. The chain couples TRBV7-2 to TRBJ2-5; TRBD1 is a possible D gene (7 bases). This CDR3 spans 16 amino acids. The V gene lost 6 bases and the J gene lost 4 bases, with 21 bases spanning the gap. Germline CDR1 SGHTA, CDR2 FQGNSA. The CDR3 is CASSFPYAGGRETQYF. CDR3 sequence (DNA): TGTGCCAGCAGTTTCCCTTACGCAGGGGGGAGAGAGACCCAGTACTTC.

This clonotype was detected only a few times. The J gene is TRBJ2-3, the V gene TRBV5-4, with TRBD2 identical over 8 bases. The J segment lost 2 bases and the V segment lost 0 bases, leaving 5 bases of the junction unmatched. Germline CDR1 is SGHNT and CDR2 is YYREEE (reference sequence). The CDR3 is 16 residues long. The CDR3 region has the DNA TGTGCCAGCAGCTTGGAGCGGGGGAGCTTCACAGATACGCAGTATTTT. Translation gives CASSLERGSFTDTQYF. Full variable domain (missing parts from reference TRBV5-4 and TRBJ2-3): ETGVTQSPTHLIKTRGQQVTLRCSSQSGHNTVSWYQQALGQGPQFIFQYYREEENGRGNFPPRFSGLQFPNYSSELNVNALELDDSALYLCASSLERGSFTDTQYFGPGTRLTVL.

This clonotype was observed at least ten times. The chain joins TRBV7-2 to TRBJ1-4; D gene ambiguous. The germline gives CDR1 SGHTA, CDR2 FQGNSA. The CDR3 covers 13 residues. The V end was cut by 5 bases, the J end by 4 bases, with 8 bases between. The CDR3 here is CASSPRLNEKLFF. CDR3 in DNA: TGTGCCAGCAGCCCCCGTCTTAATGAAAAACTGTTTTTT.

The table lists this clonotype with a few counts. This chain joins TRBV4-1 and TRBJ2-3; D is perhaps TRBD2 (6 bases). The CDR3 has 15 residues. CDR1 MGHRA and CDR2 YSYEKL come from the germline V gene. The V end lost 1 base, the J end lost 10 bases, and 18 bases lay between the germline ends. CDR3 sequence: CASSQGVAAGMAQYF. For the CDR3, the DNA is TGCGCCAGCAGCCAAGGGGTAGCGGCGGGGATGGCGCAGTATTTT.

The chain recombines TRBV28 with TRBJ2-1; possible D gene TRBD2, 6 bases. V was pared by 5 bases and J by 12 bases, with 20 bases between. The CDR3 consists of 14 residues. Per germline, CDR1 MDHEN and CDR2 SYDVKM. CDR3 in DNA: TGTGCCAGCAGTCAACTGGGGACTTCTAAAGGGCAGTTCTTC. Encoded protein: CASSQLGTSKGQFF. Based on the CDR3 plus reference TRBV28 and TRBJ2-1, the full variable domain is DVKVTQSSRYLVKRTGEKVFLECVQDMDHENMFWYRQDPGLGLRLIYFSYDVKMKEKGDIPEGYSVSREKKERFSLILESASTNQTSMYLCASSQLGTSKGQFFGPGTRLTVL.

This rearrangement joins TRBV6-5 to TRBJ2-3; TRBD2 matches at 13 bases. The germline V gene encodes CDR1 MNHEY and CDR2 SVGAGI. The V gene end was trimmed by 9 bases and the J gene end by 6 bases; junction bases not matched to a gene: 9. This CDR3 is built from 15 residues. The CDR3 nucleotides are TGTGCCAGTTGGGGACTAGCGGGGCTGGGGGATACGCAGTATTTT. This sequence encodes CASWGLAGLGDTQYF.

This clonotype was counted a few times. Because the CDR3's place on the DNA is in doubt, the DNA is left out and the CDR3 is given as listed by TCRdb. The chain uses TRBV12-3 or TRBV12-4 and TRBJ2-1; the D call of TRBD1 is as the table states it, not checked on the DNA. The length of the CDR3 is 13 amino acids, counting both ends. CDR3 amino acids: CATAFGAGAVRLF.

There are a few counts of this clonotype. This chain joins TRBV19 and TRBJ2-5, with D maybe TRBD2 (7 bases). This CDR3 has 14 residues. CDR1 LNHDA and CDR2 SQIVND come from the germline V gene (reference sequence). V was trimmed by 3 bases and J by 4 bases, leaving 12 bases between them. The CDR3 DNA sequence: TGTGCCAGTAGTATTGGGGGGGCGTTAGAGACCCAGTACTTC. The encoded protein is CASSIGGALETQYF. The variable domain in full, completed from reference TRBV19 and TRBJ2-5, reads DGGITQSPKYLFRKEGQNVTLSCEQNLNHDAMYWYRQDPGQGLRLIYYSQIVNDFQKGDIAEGYSVSREKKESFPLTVTSAQKNPTAFYLCASSIGGALETQYFGPGTRLLVL.

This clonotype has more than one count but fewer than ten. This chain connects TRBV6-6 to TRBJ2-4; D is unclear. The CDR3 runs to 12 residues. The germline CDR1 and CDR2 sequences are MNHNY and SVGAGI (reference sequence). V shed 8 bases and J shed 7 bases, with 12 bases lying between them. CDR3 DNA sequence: TGTGCCAGCGGAGACCTGGCTAACATTCAGTACTTC. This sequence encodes CASGDLANIQYF.

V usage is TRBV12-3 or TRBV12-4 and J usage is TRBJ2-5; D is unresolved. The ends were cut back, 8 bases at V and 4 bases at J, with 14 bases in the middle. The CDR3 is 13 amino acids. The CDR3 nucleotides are TGTGCCAGCTGCCCTCGTACACTAGAGACCCAGTACTTC. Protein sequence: CASCPRTLETQYF.